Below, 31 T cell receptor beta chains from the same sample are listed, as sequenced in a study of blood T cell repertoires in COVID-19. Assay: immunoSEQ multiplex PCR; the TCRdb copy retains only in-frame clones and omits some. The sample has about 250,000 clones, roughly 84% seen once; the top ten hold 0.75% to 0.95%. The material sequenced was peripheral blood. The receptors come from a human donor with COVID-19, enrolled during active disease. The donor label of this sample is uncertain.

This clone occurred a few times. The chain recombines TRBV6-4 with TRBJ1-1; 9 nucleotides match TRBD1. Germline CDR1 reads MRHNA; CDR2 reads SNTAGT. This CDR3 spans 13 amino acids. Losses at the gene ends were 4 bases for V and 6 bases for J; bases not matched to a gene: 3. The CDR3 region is CASSGTGDSEAFF. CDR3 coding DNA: TGTGCCAGCAGTGGGACAGGGGACTCTGAAGCTTTCTTT.

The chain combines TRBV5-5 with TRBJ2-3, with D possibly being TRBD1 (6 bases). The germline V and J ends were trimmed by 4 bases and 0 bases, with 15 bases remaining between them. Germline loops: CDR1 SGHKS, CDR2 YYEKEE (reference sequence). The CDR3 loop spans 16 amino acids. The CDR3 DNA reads TGTGCCAGCAGCCGTCGGACAGCATCTAGCACAGATACGCAGTATTTT. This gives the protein CASSRRTASSTDTQYF.

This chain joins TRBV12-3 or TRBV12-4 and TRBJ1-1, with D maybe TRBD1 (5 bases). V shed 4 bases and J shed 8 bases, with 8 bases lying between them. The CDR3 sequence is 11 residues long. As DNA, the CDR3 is TGTGCCAGCAGTTGGGGCGAAGAAGCTTTCTTT. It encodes CASSWGEEAFF.

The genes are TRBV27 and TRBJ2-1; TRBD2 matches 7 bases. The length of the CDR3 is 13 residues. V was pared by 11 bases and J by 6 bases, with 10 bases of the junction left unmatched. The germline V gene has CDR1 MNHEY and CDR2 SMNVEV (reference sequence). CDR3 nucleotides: TGTGCCGTGACGAGGGAGGGTGTCAATGAGCAGTTCTTC. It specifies CAVTREGVNEQFF.

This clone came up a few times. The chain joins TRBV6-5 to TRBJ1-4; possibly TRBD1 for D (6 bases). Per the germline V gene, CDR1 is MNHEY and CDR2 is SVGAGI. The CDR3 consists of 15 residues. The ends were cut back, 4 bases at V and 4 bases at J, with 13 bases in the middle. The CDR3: CASSLEWGLNEKLFF. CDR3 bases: TGTGCCAGCAGTTTGGAATGGGGGCTTAATGAAAAACTGTTTTTT.

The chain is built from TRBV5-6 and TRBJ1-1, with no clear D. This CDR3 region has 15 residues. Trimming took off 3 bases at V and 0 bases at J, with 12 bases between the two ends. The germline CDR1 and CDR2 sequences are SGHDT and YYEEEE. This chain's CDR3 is CASSSAGIMNTEAFF. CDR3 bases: TGTGCCAGCAGCTCCGCCGGGATTATGAACACTGAAGCTTTCTTT.

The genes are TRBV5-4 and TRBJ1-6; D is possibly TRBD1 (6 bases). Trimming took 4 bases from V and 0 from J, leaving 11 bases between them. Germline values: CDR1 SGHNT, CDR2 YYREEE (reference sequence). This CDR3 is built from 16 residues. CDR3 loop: CASSKGGVSYNSPLHF. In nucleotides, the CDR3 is TGTGCCAGCAGCAAGGGGGGGGTCTCCTATAATTCACCCCTCCACTTT.

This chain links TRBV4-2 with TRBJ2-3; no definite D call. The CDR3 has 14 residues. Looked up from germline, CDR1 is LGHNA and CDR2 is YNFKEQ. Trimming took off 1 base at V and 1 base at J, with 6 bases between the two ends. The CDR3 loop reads CASSQVERTDTQYF. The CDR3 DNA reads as TGTGCCAGCAGCCAAGTAGAGCGCACAGATACGCAGTATTTT.

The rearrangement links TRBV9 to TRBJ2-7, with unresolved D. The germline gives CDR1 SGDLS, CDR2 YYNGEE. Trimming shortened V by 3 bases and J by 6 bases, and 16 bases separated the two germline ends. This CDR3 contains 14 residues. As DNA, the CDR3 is TGTGCCAGCAGCGCCCTAAGTGAGCTAGGCGAGCAGTACTTC. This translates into CASSALSELGEQYF. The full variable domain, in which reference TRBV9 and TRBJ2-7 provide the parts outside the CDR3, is DSGVTQTPKHLITATGQRVTLRCSPRSGDLSVYWYQQSLDQGLQFLIQYYNGEERAKGNILERFSAQQFPDLHSELNLSSLELGDSALYFCASSALSELGEQYFGPGTRLTVT.

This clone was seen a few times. This CDR3 reads CAISDGEFAYTF. The CDR3 DNA is TGTGCCATCAGTGATGGGGAGTTTGCCTACACCTTC. The chain couples TRBV10-3 to TRBJ1-2, with no clear D. Germline assignment: CDR1 ENHRY and CDR2 SYGVKD. This CDR3 comprises 12 residues. The V gene lost 3 bases and the J gene lost 10 bases, with 12 bases spanning the gap.

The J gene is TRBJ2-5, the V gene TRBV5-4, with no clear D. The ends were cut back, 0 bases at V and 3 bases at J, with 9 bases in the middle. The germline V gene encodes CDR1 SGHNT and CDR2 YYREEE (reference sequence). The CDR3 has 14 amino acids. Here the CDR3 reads CASSLDISKETQYF. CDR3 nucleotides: TGTGCCAGCAGCTTGGATATCAGTAAAGAGACCCAGTACTTC.

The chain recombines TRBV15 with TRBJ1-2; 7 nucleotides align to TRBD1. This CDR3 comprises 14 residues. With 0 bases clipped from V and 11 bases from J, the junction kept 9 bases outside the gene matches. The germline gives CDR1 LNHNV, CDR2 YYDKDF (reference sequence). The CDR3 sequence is CATSRERQGLEYTF. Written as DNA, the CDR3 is TGTGCCACCAGCAGAGAGCGACAGGGTTTGGAGTACACCTTC.

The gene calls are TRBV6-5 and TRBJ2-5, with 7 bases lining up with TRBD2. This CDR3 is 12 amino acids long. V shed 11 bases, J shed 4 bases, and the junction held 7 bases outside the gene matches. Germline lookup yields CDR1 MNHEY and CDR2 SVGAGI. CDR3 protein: CAGSTGGETQYF. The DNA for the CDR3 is TGTGCCGGCTCGACGGGGGGAGAGACCCAGTACTTC.

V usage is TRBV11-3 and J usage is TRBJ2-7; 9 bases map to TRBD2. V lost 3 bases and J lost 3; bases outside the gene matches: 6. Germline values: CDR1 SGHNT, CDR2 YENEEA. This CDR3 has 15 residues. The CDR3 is CASSLNSGGDYEQYF. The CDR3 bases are TGTGCCAGCAGCTTGAATAGCGGGGGAGACTACGAGCAGTACTTC.

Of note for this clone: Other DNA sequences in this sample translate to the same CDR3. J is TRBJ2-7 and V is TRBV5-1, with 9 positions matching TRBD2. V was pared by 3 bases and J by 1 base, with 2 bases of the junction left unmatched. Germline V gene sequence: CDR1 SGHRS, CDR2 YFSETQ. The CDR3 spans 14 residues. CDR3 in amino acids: CASSSTSGSYEQYF. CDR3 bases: TGCGCCAGCAGCTCCACTAGCGGGTCCTACGAGCAGTACTTC. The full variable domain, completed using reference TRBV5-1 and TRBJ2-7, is KAGVTQTPRYLIKTRGQQVTLSCSPISGHRSVSWYQQTPGQGLQFLFEYFSETQRNKGNFPGRFSGRQFSNSRSEMNVSTLELGDSALYLCASSSTSGSYEQYFGPGTRLTVT.

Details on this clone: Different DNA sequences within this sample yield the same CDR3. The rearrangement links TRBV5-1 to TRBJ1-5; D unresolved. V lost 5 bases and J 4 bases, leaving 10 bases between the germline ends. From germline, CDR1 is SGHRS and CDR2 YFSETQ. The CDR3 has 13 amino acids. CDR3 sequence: CASRQDSNQPQHF. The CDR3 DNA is TGCGCCAGCAGGCAGGATTCAAATCAGCCCCAGCATTTT.

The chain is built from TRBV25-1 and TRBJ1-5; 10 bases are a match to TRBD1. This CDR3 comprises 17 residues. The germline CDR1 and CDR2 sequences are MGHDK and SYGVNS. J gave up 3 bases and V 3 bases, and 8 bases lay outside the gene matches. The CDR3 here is CASSDSGQGIYNQPQHF. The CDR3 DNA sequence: TGTGCCAGCAGTGACTCGGGACAGGGGATTTACAATCAGCCCCAGCATTTT.

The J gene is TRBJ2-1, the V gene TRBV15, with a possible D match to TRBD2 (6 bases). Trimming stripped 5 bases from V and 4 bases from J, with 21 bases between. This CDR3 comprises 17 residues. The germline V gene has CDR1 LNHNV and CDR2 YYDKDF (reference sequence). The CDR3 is CATSGGSSGRRYNEQFF. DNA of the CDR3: TGTGCCACCAGCGGGGGGTCGTCGGGACGCAGATACAATGAGCAGTTCTTC.

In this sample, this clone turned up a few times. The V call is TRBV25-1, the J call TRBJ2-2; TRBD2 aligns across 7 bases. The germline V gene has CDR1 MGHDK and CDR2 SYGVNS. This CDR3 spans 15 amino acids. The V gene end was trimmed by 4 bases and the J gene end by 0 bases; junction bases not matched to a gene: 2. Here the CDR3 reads CASSGLAANTGELFF. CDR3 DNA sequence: TGTGCCAGCAGTGGGCTAGCGGCGAACACCGGGGAGCTGTTTTTT.

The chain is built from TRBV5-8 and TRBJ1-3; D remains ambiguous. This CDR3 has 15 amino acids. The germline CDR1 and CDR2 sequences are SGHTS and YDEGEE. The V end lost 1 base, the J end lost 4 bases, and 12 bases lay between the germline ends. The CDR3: CASSLIGPAGNTIYF. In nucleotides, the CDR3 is TGTGCCAGCAGCTTGATCGGCCCAGCGGGAAACACCATATATTTT. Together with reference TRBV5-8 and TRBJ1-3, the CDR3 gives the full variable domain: EAGVTQSPTHLIKTRGQQATLRCSPISGHTSVYWYQQALGLGLQFLLWYDEGEERNRGNFPPRFSGRQFPNYSSELNVNALELEDSALYLCASSLIGPAGNTIYFGEGSWLTVV.

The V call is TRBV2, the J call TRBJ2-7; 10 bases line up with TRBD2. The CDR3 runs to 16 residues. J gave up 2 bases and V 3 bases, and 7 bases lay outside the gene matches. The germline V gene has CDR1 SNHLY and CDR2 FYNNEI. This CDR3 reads CASSDLRSGRAYEQYF. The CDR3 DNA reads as TGTGCCAGCAGTGACTTGAGAAGCGGGAGGGCCTACGAGCAGTACTTC.

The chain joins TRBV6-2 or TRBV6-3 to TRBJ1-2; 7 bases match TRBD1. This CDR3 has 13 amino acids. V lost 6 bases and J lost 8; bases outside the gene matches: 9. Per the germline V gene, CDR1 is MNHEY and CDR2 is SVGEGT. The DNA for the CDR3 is TGTGCCAGCAGCTCCGACAGGGCGGGAGGCTACACCTTC. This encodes CASSSDRAGGYTF.

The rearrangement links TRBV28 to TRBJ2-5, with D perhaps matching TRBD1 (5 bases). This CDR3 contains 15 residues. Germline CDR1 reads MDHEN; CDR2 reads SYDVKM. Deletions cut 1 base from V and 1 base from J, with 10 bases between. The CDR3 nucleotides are TGTGCCAGCAGTTTATTCCCCGACAGCCAAGAGACCCAGTACTTC. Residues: CASSLFPDSQETQYF.

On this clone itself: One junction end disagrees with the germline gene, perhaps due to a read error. The CDR3: CASSGSSGTNEKLFF. For the CDR3, the DNA is TGTGCCTCGAGTGGATCAAGCGGAACTAATGAAAAACTGTTTTTT. This sequence joins TRBV30 and TRBJ1-4, with no clear D. The germline CDR1 and CDR2 sequences are GTSNPN and SVGIG (reference sequence). CDR3 length equals 15 residues.

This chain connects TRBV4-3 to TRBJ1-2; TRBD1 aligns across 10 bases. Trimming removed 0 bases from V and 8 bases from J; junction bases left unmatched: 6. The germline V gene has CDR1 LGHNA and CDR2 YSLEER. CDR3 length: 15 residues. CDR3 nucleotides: TGCGCCAGCAGCCAAGATATCGGGACAGGGGAAGGCTACACCTTC. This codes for CASSQDIGTGEGYTF.

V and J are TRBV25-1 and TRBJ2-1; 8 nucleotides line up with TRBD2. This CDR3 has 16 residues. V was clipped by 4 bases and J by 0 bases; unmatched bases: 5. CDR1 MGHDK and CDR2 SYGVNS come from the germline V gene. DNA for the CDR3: TGTGCCAGCAGTGGGGAGCGGGAGTTCTCCTACAATGAGCAGTTCTTC. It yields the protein CASSGEREFSYNEQFF.

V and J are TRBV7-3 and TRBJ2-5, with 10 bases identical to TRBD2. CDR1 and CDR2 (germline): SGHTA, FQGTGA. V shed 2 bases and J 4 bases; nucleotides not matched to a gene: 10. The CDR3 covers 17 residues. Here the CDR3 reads CASSLGLAGGRGETQYF. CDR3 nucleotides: TGTGCCAGCAGCTTAGGGTTAGCGGGAGGCCGAGGAGAGACCCAGTACTTC. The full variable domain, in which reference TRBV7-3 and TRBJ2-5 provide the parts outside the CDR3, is GAGVSQTPSNKVTEKGKYVELRCDPISGHTALYWYRQSLGQGPEFLIYFQGTGAADDSGLPNDRFFAVRPEGSVSTLKIQRTERGDSAVYLCASSLGLAGGRGETQYFGPGTRLLVL.

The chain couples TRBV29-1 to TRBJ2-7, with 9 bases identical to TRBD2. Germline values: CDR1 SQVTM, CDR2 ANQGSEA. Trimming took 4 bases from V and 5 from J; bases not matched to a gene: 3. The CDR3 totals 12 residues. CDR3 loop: CSVVPSGDEQYF. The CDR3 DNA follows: TGCAGCGTTGTGCCTAGCGGGGACGAGCAGTACTTC.

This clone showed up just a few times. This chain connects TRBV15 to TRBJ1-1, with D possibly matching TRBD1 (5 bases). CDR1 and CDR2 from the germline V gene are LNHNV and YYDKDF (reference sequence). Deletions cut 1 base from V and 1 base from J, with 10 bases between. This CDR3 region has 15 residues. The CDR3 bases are TGTGCCACCAGCAGAGTAGCCAGGGCGAACACTGAAGCTTTCTTT. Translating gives CATSRVARANTEAFF.

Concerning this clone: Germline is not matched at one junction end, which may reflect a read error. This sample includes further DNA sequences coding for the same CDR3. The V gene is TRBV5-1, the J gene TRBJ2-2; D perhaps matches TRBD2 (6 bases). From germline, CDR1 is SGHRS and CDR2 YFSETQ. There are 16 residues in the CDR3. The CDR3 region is CASSLDPGRFTGELFF. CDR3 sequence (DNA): TGCGCCAGCAGCTTGGATCCAGGGAGGTTTACCGGGGAGCTATTTTTT.

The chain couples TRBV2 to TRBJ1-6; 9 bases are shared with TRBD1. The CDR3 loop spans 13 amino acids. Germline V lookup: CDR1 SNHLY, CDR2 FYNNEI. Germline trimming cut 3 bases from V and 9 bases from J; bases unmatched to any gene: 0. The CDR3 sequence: CASSEDRGSPLHF. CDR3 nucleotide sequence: TGTGCCAGCAGTGAGGACAGGGGTTCACCCCTCCACTTT.